This TCR beta chain was recovered during a study of cytomegalovirus exposure and HLA in healthy donors. Some clones are missing from TCRdb's copy, which holds only in-frame ones; the method was immunoSEQ multiplex PCR. This sample carries 150,000 to 200,000 clones, about 83% of them seen once, and the ten largest clones take 1.4%. The CDR3 extends over 13 amino acids. V gave up 8 bases and J gave up 7 bases; unmatched junction bases: 8. Per the germline V gene, CDR1 is MNHEY and CDR2 is SMNVEV (reference sequence). The material sequenced was PBMCs. This receptor was obtained from a woman between 25 and 40 years old in good health and CMV-seronegative. The chain carries TRBV27 and TRBJ2-1; 7 nucleotides agree with TRBD2. CDR3 in amino acids: CASAPGRVNEQFF. The CDR3 DNA follows: TGTGCCAGCGCCCCGGGGAGGGTTAATGAGCAGTTCTTC.